The 12 T cell receptor beta chains given below trace back to one sample, sequenced in a study of T cells after yellow fever vaccination. MiXCR, applied by TCRdb to the 5' RACE reads, yields one record per CDR3 protein. The sample consists of about 400,000 distinct CDR3 sequences, over 5% of them appearing once. The sample was PBMCs, taken 5 days after the yellow fever booster vaccination. These receptors originate from a man younger than 45 who received the YFV17D yellow fever vaccine.

This clonotype turned up a few times. The chain uses TRBV5-1 and TRBJ2-1; 9 bases fit TRBD2. With 3 bases clipped from V and 0 bases from J, the junction kept 7 bases outside the gene matches. The CDR3 is 17 residues long. CDR1 is SGHRS and CDR2 is YFSETQ in the germline V gene. The CDR3 nucleotides read TGCGCCAGCAGCTCATGGGCGGGAGGGCCCTCCTACAATGAGCAGTTCTTC. Amino acids: CASSSWAGGPSYNEQFF.

The chain employs TRBV4-3 and TRBJ1-2; the D gene is possibly TRBD1 (5 bases). This CDR3 region has 14 residues. Germline-derived CDR1 and CDR2 are LGHNA and YSLEER. The V end was cut by 0 bases, the J end by 13 bases, with 18 bases between. CDR3 bases: TGCGCCAGCAGCCAAGACCCATGGGAGGGGCATCGCACCTTC. This translates into CASSQDPWEGHRTF.

This clonotype was picked up a small number of times. The genes are TRBV25-1 and TRBJ2-7; 9 bases map to TRBD2. The CDR3 runs to 14 residues. Germline trimming cut 7 bases from V and 4 bases from J; bases unmatched to any gene: 8. The germline CDR1 and CDR2 sequences are MGHDK and SYGVNS. CDR3 loop: CASTGAGLAYEQYF. The CDR3 bases are TGTGCCAGCACGGGGGCGGGACTAGCTTACGAGCAGTACTTC.

This clonotype was found many times. The rearrangement uses TRBV5-1 and TRBJ2-1; 7 positions match TRBD2. The length of the CDR3 is 13 residues. The junction had 5 bases not matched to a gene; V was cut back by 6 bases and J by 5 bases. CDR1 SGHRS and CDR2 YFSETQ come from the germline V gene. CDR3 loop: CASNPGGNNEQFF. In nucleotides, the CDR3 is TGCGCCAGCAATCCCGGGGGGAACAATGAGCAGTTCTTC.

This clonotype was seen only a few times. At one end the junction does not follow the germline gene, possibly because of a read error. V and J are TRBV20-1 and TRBJ2-4; 9 bases map to TRBD2. The CDR3 extends over 16 amino acids. The germline V gene has CDR1 DFQATT and CDR2 SNEGSKA (reference sequence). Here the CDR3 reads CCARVLAGLAKNIQYF. CDR3 bases: TGCTGTGCTAGAGTGCTAGCGGGACTAGCCAAAAACATTCAGTACTTC.

This clonotype was recorded many times. The chain has TRBV7-9 and TRBJ2-7, with D possibly being TRBD1 (7 bases). Trimming stripped 1 base from V and 3 bases from J, with 13 bases between. Germline V CDR1 and CDR2: SEHNR, FQNEAQ (reference sequence). The CDR3 consists of 15 residues. The CDR3 DNA follows: TGTGCCAGCAGCTTAGGGAGGGACAGAGTCTACGAGCAGTACTTC. Residues: CASSLGRDRVYEQYF.

This clonotype was recorded a few times. The chain joins TRBV24-1 to TRBJ2-3; the D call may be TRBD1 or TRBD2 (5 bases each). Trimming removed 9 bases at V and 6 bases at J, with 15 bases between. Germline lookup yields CDR1 KGHDR and CDR2 SFDVKD. This CDR3 is built from 13 residues. CDR3 nucleotides: TGTGCCACCGGGCAGGGAGCTTTGGATACGCAGTATTTT. Residues: CATGQGALDTQYF.

V and J are TRBV6-5 and TRBJ2-2; 11 bases agree with TRBD2. Unmatched junction bases numbered 5, after V lost 0 bases and J lost 2 bases. This CDR3 has 18 amino acids. Germline CDR1 MNHEY, CDR2 SVGAGI. CDR3 loop: CASSYSSGRGLNTGELFF. The CDR3 region has the DNA TGTGCCAGCAGTTACTCTAGCGGGAGGGGATTAAACACCGGGGAGCTGTTTTTT.

This clonotype was seen repeatedly, ten times or more. CDR3 region: CSARVGGQTQYF. The CDR3 region has the DNA TGCAGTGCTAGAGTGGGGGGGCAGACCCAGTACTTC. The rearrangement uses TRBV20-1 and TRBJ2-5; a possible D gene is TRBD2 (7 bases). The germline V gene has CDR1 DFQATT and CDR2 SNEGSKA (reference sequence). Trimming shortened V by 1 base and J by 6 bases, and 9 bases separated the two germline ends. The CDR3 is made up of 12 amino acids.

The V call is TRBV9, the J call TRBJ2-3; D ambiguous. This CDR3 contains 15 residues. The germline CDR1 and CDR2 sequences are SGDLS and YYNGEE. V shed 3 bases and J shed 0 bases, with 11 bases lying between them. CDR3 loop: CASSARVISTDTQYF. CDR3 nucleotides: TGTGCCAGCAGCGCCAGAGTAATTAGCACAGATACGCAGTATTTT. The whole variable domain, filled in from reference TRBV9 and TRBJ2-3, reads DSGVTQTPKHLITATGQRVTLRCSPRSGDLSVYWYQQSLDQGLQFLIQYYNGEERAKGNILERFSAQQFPDLHSELNLSSLELGDSALYFCASSARVISTDTQYFGPGTRLTVL.

The chain employs TRBV5-1 and TRBJ2-3; TRBD1 or TRBD2 may be the D gene (5 bases each). Germline-derived CDR1 and CDR2 are SGHRS and YFSETQ. The CDR3 sequence is 13 residues long. The ends were cut back, 6 bases at V and 2 bases at J, with 10 bases in the middle. This CDR3 is CASIAGTTDTQYF. CDR3 DNA sequence: TGCGCCAGCATAGCAGGGACCACAGATACGCAGTATTTT. Looking up the rest from reference TRBV5-1 and TRBJ2-3 gives the full variable domain: KAGVTQTPRYLIKTRGQQVTLSCSPISGHRSVSWYQQTPGQGLQFLFEYFSETQRNKGNFPGRFSGRQFSNSRSEMNVSTLELGDSALYLCASIAGTTDTQYFGPGTRLTVL.

The CDR3 DNA reads TGTGCCAGCATAACGGGTAATGAGCAGTTCTTC. Its translation: CASITGNEQFF. V gene TRBV6-5 combines with J gene TRBJ2-1; D ambiguous. This CDR3 comprises 11 residues. Per the germline V gene, CDR1 is MNHEY and CDR2 is SVGAGI. V lost 7 bases, J lost 7 bases, and 8 bases lay in between.